The text below deals with one T cell receptor beta chain. Its antigen is unknown. The sample holds no much larger clone one base away, and base qualities are not on file. V loses 7 bases of germline sequence and J loses 0 bases, and the interval between the two ends is 19 bases. Counted from cysteine to phenylalanine, this CDR3 has 17 amino acids. The read is trimmed to its CDR3 DNA, 51 bases read in frame from base 1. Taken from the germline V gene (reference sequence), the CDR1 and CDR2 loops are LNHDA and SQIVND. This sample was included in a study of blood T cell repertoires in COVID-19 (dated by TCRdb to the early 2020s). Context from the whole study: Samples covering the acute and convalescent phases of COVID-19 were provided by collaborators in the United States, Italy and Spain. The prospective study material was composed of cDNA or gDNA derived from T cells, B-cell-depleted T cells, or PBMCs. The repertoires were released in a freely available public database intended as a resource for research on the immune response to SARS-CoV-2. The samples were drawn from two sources: the first 160 participants of the ongoing ImmuneRACE study, and fewer than 1,500 subjects contributed by 6 global collaborators. Deeply sampled blood TCRbeta repertoires from subjects exposed to, actively infected with, or recovered from COVID-19 were included in the dataset. Where available, HLA class I and class II types were taken from metadata supplied by the sample provider and were not determined by assay-based typing. Sample metadata almost always included a de-identified subject ID, COVID-19 status, age in years and sex. Results the study describes overall, beyond this receptor: Clinical and demographic metadata were provided uncurated, with the amount varying by source and participant.

Collaborating institutions collected whole blood in K2EDTA tubes following their own protocols. For TCRbeta analysis, collaborators shipped samples in one of three forms: frozen whole blood, isolated PBMCs, or DNA extracted from either of those sample types. TCRbeta CDR3 regions were amplified from genomic DNA by means of the immunoSEQ Assay, a bias-controlled multiplex PCR. Processing in the source paper ran as follows. The number of nucleated cells in each sample was estimated from the amplification of reference gene primers within the assay. To quantify the absolute abundance of each unique TCRbeta CDR3 rearrangement, sequence reads were collapsed and filtered. For each sample, productive Simpson clonality was calculated as the square root of Simpson's diversity index over productive rearrangements. TCRdb retrieved this table from immuneACCESS and kept in-frame rearrangements only. Not all clones are present; in checked studies, unresolved V genes account for under half, and no reason is known for the remainder. V, J and clone size were drawn from that table, and D and trimming were deduced from the DNA. Counted in this sample were approximately 150,000 clones; 80% to 85% of them appeared once. In total, the top ten clones hold 9.5% to 13% of the sample.

This TCR derives from a man between 70 and 80 years old with active or convalescent COVID-19. The rearrangement joined TRBV19 to TRBJ1-3, with TRBD1 as a weak D call on 5 bases. The specimen was peripheral blood. The DNA sequence is TGTGCCAGTACCGAATCCGACCGGGACTTCTCTGGAAACACCATATATTTT. It specifies CASTESDRDFSGNTIYF.